This T cell receptor (beta chain) was captured in a study of blood T cell repertoires in COVID-19. Study-level information: T cells, B-cell-depleted T cells, or PBMCs provided the cDNA or gDNA that served as material.

In germline, CDR1 is SGHDN, CDR2 FVKESK. The CDR3 totals 15 residues. Between the trimmed V and J ends, which lost 1 base and 4 bases, there was a span of 13 bases. Original methodology: Researchers report that nucleated cell counts were estimated from reference gene primer amplification. Some clones are missing from TCRdb's copy, which holds only in-frame ones; the method was immunoSEQ multiplex PCR. V and J calls and clone size are given by that table; D and trimming were obtained from the DNA. The sample comprises about 140,000 clones, around 82% of which are singletons, and 3.5% to 4.5% rests with the top ten.

The sequencing input was peripheral blood. The sequence derives from an older woman with acute or convalescent COVID-19. The chain couples TRBV14 to TRBJ1-2; the D is unclear. The CDR3: CASSQGPGSSYGYTF. The CDR3, as DNA: TGTGCCAGCAGCCAAGGTCCGGGATCTTCCTATGGCTACACCTTC.